This TCR beta chain was obtained from a study of breast tumors, draining lymph nodes, adjacent tissues. The germline gives CDR1 SNHLY, CDR2 FYNNEI. This CDR3 is 16 amino acids long. V lost 6 bases, J lost 4 bases, and 18 bases lay in between. TCRdb fed the multiplex PCR reads into MiXCR, producing one record per CDR3 protein. The table has 150,000 to 200,000 distinct CDR3 sequences, more than 25% seen once. Axillary draining lymph nodes of breast cancer patients supplied the node samples. This TCR was recovered from a female donor with breast cancer. Some clones in this sample may be carry-over from other donors' samples. The chain recombines TRBV2 with TRBJ2-2; weak D call: TRBD2 (5 bases). Specimen: axillary lymph node tissue. DNA of the CDR3: TGTGCCAGCAGCGCACCCGGGATAGAAGGCACCGGGGAGCTGTTTTTT. Translation: CASSAPGIEGTGELFF. Using reference TRBV2 and TRBJ2-2 for the parts outside the CDR3, the full variable domain is EPEVTQTPSHQVTQMGQEVILRCVPISNHLYFYWYRQILGQKVEFLVSFYNNEISEKSEIFDDQFSVERPDGSNFTLKIRSTKLEDSAMYFCASSAPGIEGTGELFFGEGSRLTVL.